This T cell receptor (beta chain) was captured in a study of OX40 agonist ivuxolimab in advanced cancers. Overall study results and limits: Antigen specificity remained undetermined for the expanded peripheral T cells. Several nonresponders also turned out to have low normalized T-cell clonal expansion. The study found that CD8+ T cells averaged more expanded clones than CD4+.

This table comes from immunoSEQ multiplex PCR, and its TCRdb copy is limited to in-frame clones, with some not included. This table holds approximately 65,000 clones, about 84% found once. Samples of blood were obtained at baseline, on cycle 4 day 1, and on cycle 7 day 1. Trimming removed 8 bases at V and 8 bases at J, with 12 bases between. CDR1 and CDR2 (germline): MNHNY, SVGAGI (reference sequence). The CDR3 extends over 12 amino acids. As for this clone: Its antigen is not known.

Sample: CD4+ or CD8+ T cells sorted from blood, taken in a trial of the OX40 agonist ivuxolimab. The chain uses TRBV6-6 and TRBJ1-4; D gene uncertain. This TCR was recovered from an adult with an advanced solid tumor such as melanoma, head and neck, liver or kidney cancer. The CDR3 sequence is CASARASEKLFF. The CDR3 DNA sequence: TGTGCCAGCGCGAGGGCCTCAGAAAAACTGTTTTTT.